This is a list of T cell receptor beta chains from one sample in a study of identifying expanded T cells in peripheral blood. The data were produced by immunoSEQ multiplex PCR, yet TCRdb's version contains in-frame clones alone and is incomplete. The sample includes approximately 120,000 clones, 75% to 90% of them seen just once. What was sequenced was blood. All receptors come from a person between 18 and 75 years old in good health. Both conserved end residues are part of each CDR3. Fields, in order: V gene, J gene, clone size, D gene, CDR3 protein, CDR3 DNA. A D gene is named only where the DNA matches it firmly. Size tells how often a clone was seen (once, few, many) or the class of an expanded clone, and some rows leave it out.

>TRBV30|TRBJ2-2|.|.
CAWSAQANTGELFF
TGTGCCTGGAGTGCACAAGCGAACACCGGGGAGCTGTTTTTT
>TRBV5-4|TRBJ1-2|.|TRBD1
CASSRDRGTINYGYTF
TGTGCCAGCAGCCGGGACAGGGGGACCATTAACTATGGCTACACCTTC
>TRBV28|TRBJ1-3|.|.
CASSLRGVNTIYF
TGTGCCAGCAGTTTACGAGGAGTAAACACCATATATTTT
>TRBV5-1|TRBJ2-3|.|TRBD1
CASSLLQGIGTDTQYF
TGCGCCAGCAGCCTATTACAGGGGATAGGCACAGATACGCAGTATTTT
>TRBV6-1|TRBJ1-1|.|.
CASSATSTEAFF
TGTGCCAGCAGTGCTACTTCCACTGAAGCTTTCTTT
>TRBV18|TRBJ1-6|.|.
CASSRGTSANSPLHF
TGTGCCAGCTCGAGGGGGACGTCGGCTAATTCACCCCTCCACTTT
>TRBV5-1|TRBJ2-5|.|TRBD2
CASSSLAGVYETQYF
TGCGCCAGCAGCTCTTTAGCGGGGGTGTACGAGACCCAGTACTTC
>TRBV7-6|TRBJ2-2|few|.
CASSSPTEAPNTGELFF
TGTGCCAGCAGCTCCCCGACTGAAGCCCCGAACACCGGGGAGCTGTTTTTT
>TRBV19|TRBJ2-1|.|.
CASRGQPRGDEQFF
TGTGCCAGTAGAGGACAGCCGAGAGGGGATGAGCAGTTCTTC
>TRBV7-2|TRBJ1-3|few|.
CASSLTGNSGNTIYF
TGTGCCAGCAGTCTTACAGGGAACTCTGGAAACACCATATATTTT
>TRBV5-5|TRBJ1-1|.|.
CASSLGQAEAFF
TGTGCCAGCAGCTTGGGCCAGGCTGAAGCTTTCTTT
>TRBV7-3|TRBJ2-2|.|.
CASSPLRLNTGELFF
TGTGCCAGCAGCCCACTGCGGCTGAACACCGGGGAGCTGTTTTTT